This T cell receptor beta chain was sequenced during a study of metastatic and nonmetastatic thyroid tumors. The CDR3 consists of 17 residues. Germline lookup yields CDR1 MDHEN and CDR2 SYDVKM. As regards this clone: At one boundary the junction diverges from the germline segment, which might be a read error. This specimen includes other DNA sequences encoding the same CDR3.

Patients were all untreated before their thyroid surgery. TCRdb re-called clones from the PCR reads using MiXCR. Of 9,000 to 10,000 clones listed, approximately 11% are singletons. The specimen was tumor tissue. The rearrangement joins TRBV28 to TRBJ1-1; D may be TRBD1 (6 bases). The origin of this receptor is a female donor with papillary thyroid cancer or a benign thyroid nodule (not recorded which). Some clones in this sample may be carry-over from other donors' samples. CDR3 residues: CASGRPQGPTANTEAFF. As DNA, the CDR3 is TGCGCCAGTGGACGGCCACAGGGCCCGACGGCGAACACTGAAGCCTTCTTT.